These T cell receptor beta chains were read from a single sample in a study of cytomegalovirus exposure and HLA in healthy donors. The data were produced by immunoSEQ multiplex PCR, yet TCRdb's version contains in-frame clones alone and is incomplete. The repertoire has approximately 110,000 clones, about 59% of them found once; the top ten carry 3% to 4%. The sequenced sample was PBMCs. These receptors were collected from a man aged 25-40 years in good health and CMV-seropositive. CDR3s include the opening cysteine and the closing phenylalanine or tryptophan. The D gene is left open where the match is weak. Some rows have no size entry. The others give once, few or many, or a class for an expanded clone.

clone_size: NA
j_call: TRBJ2-7
d_call: NA
v_call: TRBV6-1
cdr3_aa: CASRALSSYEQYF
cdr3_nt: TGTGCCAGCAGGGCCTTATCATCCTACGAGCAGTACTTC

clone_size: NA
j_call: TRBJ1-1
d_call: NA
v_call: TRBV5-1
cdr3_aa: CASSIAPGGTEAFF
cdr3_nt: TGCGCCAGCAGCATCGCCCCGGGGGGCACTGAAGCTTTCTTT

clone_size: NA
j_call: TRBJ2-3
d_call: TRBD2
v_call: TRBV2
cdr3_aa: CASQNGRLTDTQYF
cdr3_nt: TGTGCCAGCCAGAACGGGAGGTTAACAGATACGCAGTATTTT

clone_size: few
j_call: TRBJ2-7
d_call: NA
v_call: TRBV4-1
cdr3_aa: CASSQAQGGNEQYF
cdr3_nt: TGCGCCAGCAGCCAAGCACAGGGGGGGAACGAGCAGTACTTC

clone_size: NA
j_call: TRBJ1-3
d_call: TRBD1
v_call: TRBV6-5
cdr3_aa: CASSYGQGVGNTIYF
cdr3_nt: TGTGCCAGCAGTTACGGCCAGGGGGTTGGAAACACCATATATTTT

clone_size: NA
j_call: TRBJ1-1
d_call: NA
v_call: TRBV12-5
cdr3_aa: CASGLAGTEAFF
cdr3_nt: TGTGCTAGTGGTTTGGCGGGGACTGAAGCTTTCTTT

clone_size: NA
j_call: TRBJ2-3
d_call: TRBD2
v_call: TRBV4-1
cdr3_aa: CASSLPGLAGGGTDTQYF
cdr3_nt: TGCGCCAGCAGCCTGCCGGGACTAGCGGGGGGGGGCACAGATACGCAGTATTTT

clone_size: NA
j_call: TRBJ1-2
d_call: TRBD1
v_call: TRBV6-5
cdr3_aa: CASSSTGAGYTF
cdr3_nt: TGTGCCAGCAGTTCCACAGGGGCTGGCTACACCTTC

clone_size: few
j_call: TRBJ2-1
d_call: NA
v_call: TRBV6-5
cdr3_aa: CASSRTEDYNEQFF
cdr3_nt: TGTGCCAGCAGTCGGACGGAGGACTACAATGAGCAGTTCTTC

clone_size: NA
j_call: TRBJ2-1
d_call: NA
v_call: TRBV28
cdr3_aa: CASSLALKKNQFF
cdr3_nt: TGTGCCAGCAGCCTAGCCCTCAAGAAGAATCAGTTCTTC

clone_size: NA
j_call: TRBJ2-3
d_call: NA
v_call: TRBV5-4
cdr3_aa: CASSLGSGSTDTQYF
cdr3_nt: TGTGCCAGCAGCTTGGGAAGCGGAAGCACAGATACGCAGTATTTT

clone_size: NA
j_call: TRBJ1-5
d_call: NA
v_call: TRBV27
cdr3_aa: CASSLSTNQPQHF
cdr3_nt: TGTGCCAGCAGTTTATCAACTAATCAGCCCCAGCATTTT

clone_size: NA
j_call: TRBJ1-1
d_call: NA
v_call: TRBV7-9
cdr3_aa: CASSLEGPPTEAFF
cdr3_nt: TGTGCCAGCAGCTTAGAGGGGCCGCCGACTGAAGCTTTCTTT

clone_size: NA
j_call: TRBJ2-2
d_call: TRBD1
v_call: TRBV6-4
cdr3_aa: CASADRDTGELFF
cdr3_nt: TGTGCCAGCGCTGACAGGGACACCGGGGAGCTGTTTTTT

clone_size: NA
j_call: TRBJ2-2
d_call: TRBD2
v_call: TRBV19
cdr3_aa: CASSQAGANTGELFF
cdr3_nt: TGTGCCAGTAGCCAAGCGGGGGCCAACACCGGGGAGCTGTTTTTT

clone_size: NA
j_call: TRBJ2-2
d_call: NA
v_call: TRBV5-1
cdr3_aa: CASSLGQLTGELFF
cdr3_nt: TGCGCCAGCAGCTTAGGACAGCTCACCGGGGAGCTGTTTTTT

clone_size: NA
j_call: TRBJ1-2
d_call: NA
v_call: TRBV23-1
cdr3_aa: CASSQSSTVGDYGYTF
cdr3_nt: TGCGCCAGCAGTCAATCGTCGACAGTGGGTGACTATGGCTACACCTTC

clone_size: NA
j_call: TRBJ2-5
d_call: TRBD1
v_call: TRBV4-1
cdr3_aa: CASSLDRGPVQETQYF
cdr3_nt: TGCGCCAGCAGCCTCGACAGGGGGCCAGTCCAAGAGACCCAGTACTTC

clone_size: few
j_call: TRBJ1-1
d_call: NA
v_call: TRBV5-1
cdr3_aa: CASSLGVGADTEAFF
cdr3_nt: TGCGCCAGCAGCCTGGGGGTGGGGGCAGACACTGAAGCTTTCTTT

clone_size: few
j_call: TRBJ2-7
d_call: NA
v_call: TRBV5-1
cdr3_aa: CASSYDRISYEQYF
cdr3_nt: TGCGCCAGCAGCTACGACAGGATCTCCTACGAGCAGTACTTC

clone_size: NA
j_call: TRBJ2-7
d_call: NA
v_call: TRBV29-1
cdr3_aa: CSAGQDYEQYF
cdr3_nt: TGCAGCGCCGGACAAGACTACGAGCAGTACTTC

clone_size: few
j_call: TRBJ1-5
d_call: NA
v_call: TRBV15
cdr3_aa: CATSTPNQPQHF
cdr3_nt: TGTGCCACCAGCACCCCGAATCAGCCCCAGCATTTT

clone_size: NA
j_call: TRBJ2-7
d_call: TRBD2
v_call: TRBV9
cdr3_aa: CASSASGEEQYF
cdr3_nt: TGTGCCAGCAGCGCTAGCGGGGAGGAGCAGTACTTC

clone_size: NA
j_call: TRBJ2-7
d_call: NA
v_call: TRBV7-9
cdr3_aa: CASRRQGSHYEQYF
cdr3_nt: TGTGCCAGCAGAAGGCAGGGCTCCCATTACGAGCAGTACTTC

clone_size: NA
j_call: TRBJ1-2
d_call: TRBD1
v_call: TRBV9
cdr3_aa: CASSVEGDYRRQGLHYGYTF
cdr3_nt: TGTGCCAGCAGCGTAGAAGGGGATTACCGCAGACAGGGCTTGCACTATGGCTACACCTTC

clone_size: few
j_call: TRBJ1-4
d_call: NA
v_call: TRBV11-2
cdr3_aa: CASSLDYRDEKLFF
cdr3_nt: TGTGCCAGCAGCTTAGATTACAGGGACGAAAAACTGTTTTTT

clone_size: NA
j_call: TRBJ2-3
d_call: TRBD2
v_call: TRBV7-9
cdr3_aa: CASSLTGGGRDTQYF
cdr3_nt: TGTGCCAGCAGCTTAACGGGGGGTGGCCGGGATACGCAGTATTTT

clone_size: NA
j_call: TRBJ1-5
d_call: TRBD1
v_call: TRBV5-8
cdr3_aa: CASSLRTGAGNQPQHF
cdr3_nt: TGTGCCAGCAGCTTGCGGACAGGGGCAGGGAATCAGCCCCAGCATTTT

clone_size: NA
j_call: TRBJ1-1
d_call: NA
v_call: TRBV19
cdr3_aa: CASSIRPGEAFF
cdr3_nt: TGTGCCAGTAGTATTCGCCCGGGGGAAGCTTTCTTT

clone_size: NA
j_call: TRBJ1-2
d_call: TRBD1
v_call: TRBV18
cdr3_aa: CASSPPGQGANYGYTF
cdr3_nt: TGTGCCAGCTCACCCCCGGGACAGGGAGCTAACTATGGCTACACCTTC

clone_size: NA
j_call: TRBJ1-4
d_call: NA
v_call: TRBV18
cdr3_aa: CASSGAGEIGEKLFF
cdr3_nt: TGTGCCAGCTCAGGCGCAGGGGAAATCGGCGAAAAACTGTTTTTT

clone_size: NA
j_call: TRBJ2-3
d_call: NA
v_call: TRBV5-1
cdr3_aa: CASSRRGGRDTQYF
cdr3_nt: TGCGCCAGCAGCCGTAGGGGGGGCAGAGATACGCAGTATTTT

clone_size: NA
j_call: TRBJ1-5
d_call: TRBD1
v_call: TRBV30
cdr3_aa: CACTEQGGQPQHF
cdr3_nt: TGTGCCTGCACTGAACAGGGGGGGCAGCCCCAGCATTTT

clone_size: few
j_call: TRBJ2-1
d_call: TRBD2
v_call: TRBV7-2
cdr3_aa: CASSLASVGLAGRTAYNEQFF
cdr3_nt: TGTGCCAGCAGCTTAGCTAGTGTGGGACTAGCGGGCCGAACTGCCTACAATGAGCAGTTCTTC

clone_size: NA
j_call: TRBJ2-7
d_call: TRBD1
v_call: TRBV12-5
cdr3_aa: CASGLVVTGQGSLEQYF
cdr3_nt: TGTGCTAGTGGTTTGGTAGTTACGGGACAGGGCTCGTTGGAGCAGTACTTC

clone_size: NA
j_call: TRBJ1-1
d_call: TRBD1
v_call: TRBV10-3
cdr3_aa: CASSAGTANTEAFF
cdr3_nt: TGTGCCTCATCAGCCGGGACAGCAAACACTGAAGCTTTCTTT

clone_size: NA
j_call: TRBJ1-6
d_call: NA
v_call: TRBV5-6
cdr3_aa: CASSLGGVQGDSPLHF
cdr3_nt: TGTGCCAGCAGCTTAGGCGGAGTACAGGGAGATTCACCCCTCCACTTT

clone_size: few
j_call: TRBJ2-7
d_call: NA
v_call: TRBV19
cdr3_aa: CASTDTYEQYF
cdr3_nt: TGTGCCAGTACAGACACTTACGAGCAGTACTTC

clone_size: NA
j_call: TRBJ2-5
d_call: NA
v_call: TRBV6-1
cdr3_aa: CASGGRDSKTQYF
cdr3_nt: TGTGCCAGCGGGGGGAGAGATTCGAAGACCCAGTACTTC

clone_size: NA
j_call: TRBJ2-7
d_call: NA
v_call: TRBV9
cdr3_aa: CASSVGAGAYEQYF
cdr3_nt: TGTGCCAGCAGCGTAGGTGCGGGGGCGTACGAGCAGTACTTC

clone_size: NA
j_call: TRBJ2-4
d_call: NA
v_call: TRBV11-2
cdr3_aa: CASSSRLAKNIQYF
cdr3_nt: TGTGCCAGCAGCTCCCGTCTAGCCAAAAACATTCAGTACTTC

clone_size: NA
j_call: TRBJ2-7
d_call: NA
v_call: TRBV7-9
cdr3_aa: CASRRTDSYEQYF
cdr3_nt: TGTGCCAGCAGGAGGACAGACAGCTACGAGCAGTACTTC

clone_size: NA
j_call: TRBJ2-2
d_call: TRBD2
v_call: TRBV10-1
cdr3_aa: CASSGTRGPGELFF
cdr3_nt: TGCGCCAGCAGCGGGACTAGAGGTCCCGGGGAGCTGTTTTTT

clone_size: NA
j_call: TRBJ1-4
d_call: NA
v_call: TRBV18
cdr3_aa: CASSPESGGEKLFF
cdr3_nt: TGTGCCAGCTCACCGGAATCAGGTGGTGAAAAACTGTTTTTT

clone_size: NA
j_call: TRBJ2-7
d_call: NA
v_call: TRBV15
cdr3_aa: CATSRVGGANEQYF
cdr3_nt: TGTGCCACCAGCAGAGTGGGAGGTGCGAACGAGCAGTACTTC

clone_size: NA
j_call: TRBJ1-2
d_call: TRBD1
v_call: TRBV6-5
cdr3_aa: CASSGTANYGYTF
cdr3_nt: TGTGCCAGCAGTGGGACAGCCAACTATGGCTACACCTTC

clone_size: NA
j_call: TRBJ1-6
d_call: NA
v_call: TRBV5-6
cdr3_aa: CASSLRVETSPLHF
cdr3_nt: TGTGCCAGCAGCTTGCGAGTGGAGACTTCACCCCTCCACTTT

clone_size: NA
j_call: TRBJ2-2
d_call: TRBD1
v_call: TRBV18
cdr3_aa: CASSTGNAGELFF
cdr3_nt: TGTGCCAGCTCGACAGGGAATGCCGGGGAGCTGTTTTTT

clone_size: NA
j_call: TRBJ1-2
d_call: TRBD1
v_call: TRBV9
cdr3_aa: CASSVGGGLGGYTF
cdr3_nt: TGTGCCAGCAGCGTAGGAGGGGGCTTAGGTGGCTACACCTTC

clone_size: NA
j_call: TRBJ1-1
d_call: NA
v_call: TRBV27
cdr3_aa: CASSPPGLLTEAFF
cdr3_nt: TGTGCCAGCAGTCCCCCGGGACTTCTCACTGAAGCTTTCTTT

clone_size: NA
j_call: TRBJ2-7
d_call: TRBD2
v_call: TRBV4-2
cdr3_aa: CASSQDLFPSPRGEQYF
cdr3_nt: TGTGCCAGCAGCCAAGATTTGTTTCCTTCGCCGCGGGGGGAGCAGTACTTC

clone_size: NA
j_call: TRBJ2-2
d_call: NA
v_call: TRBV18
cdr3_aa: CASSPQGTGNTGELFF
cdr3_nt: TGTGCCAGCTCACCACAGGGAACAGGGAACACCGGGGAGCTGTTTTTT

clone_size: NA
j_call: TRBJ2-7
d_call: TRBD2
v_call: TRBV19
cdr3_aa: CASSIIAPPWGGNEQYF
cdr3_nt: TGTGCCAGTAGTATTATTGCTCCACCCTGGGGGGGAAACGAGCAGTACTTC